These T cell receptor beta chains were read from a single sample in a study of T cells in localized non-small cell lung cancer. Method: immunoSEQ multiplex PCR; TCRdb's copy keeps in-frame clones and lacks some. The data contain 50,000 or so clones, roughly 80% of them singletons. The source material was PBMCs, sampled before any cancer treatment. The receptors come from a woman aged 35-75 years with stage II lung adenocarcinoma. Each CDR3 is given with its conserved first and last residue. The D gene is left open where the match is weak. A row's size may be missing; if present it is once, few, many or a size class.

j_call: TRBJ2-7
v_call: TRBV5-4
clone_size: NA
d_call: NA
cdr3_aa: CASSLETRGDEQYF
cdr3_nt: TGTGCCAGCAGCTTGGAAACTAGGGGCGACGAGCAGTACTTC

j_call: TRBJ2-7
v_call: TRBV6-5
clone_size: NA
d_call: NA
cdr3_aa: CASSRPRDLSYEQYF
cdr3_nt: TGTGCCAGCAGTCGTCCCCGGGACCTGTCCTACGAGCAGTACTTC

j_call: TRBJ1-4
v_call: TRBV5-1
clone_size: NA
d_call: TRBD1
cdr3_aa: CASSGQEGEKLFF
cdr3_nt: TGCGCCAGCAGCGGACAGGAGGGGGAAAAACTGTTTTTT

j_call: TRBJ2-1
v_call: TRBV19
clone_size: NA
d_call: TRBD1
cdr3_aa: CASSVGQRTEQFF
cdr3_nt: TGTGCCAGTAGTGTGGGACAGAGGACTGAGCAGTTCTTC

j_call: TRBJ2-3
v_call: TRBV27
clone_size: NA
d_call: NA
cdr3_aa: CASSSYSDTQYF
cdr3_nt: TGTGCCAGCAGTTCTTATAGCGATACGCAGTATTTT

j_call: TRBJ1-1
v_call: TRBV5-4
clone_size: NA
d_call: TRBD1
cdr3_aa: CASSSSGQPNTEAFF
cdr3_nt: TGTGCCAGCAGCAGCTCGGGACAGCCGAACACTGAAGCTTTCTTT

j_call: TRBJ2-7
v_call: TRBV15
clone_size: NA
d_call: NA
cdr3_aa: CATSRDQDRAYEQYF
cdr3_nt: TGTGCCACCAGCAGAGATCAGGACAGAGCCTACGAGCAGTACTTC

j_call: TRBJ1-1
v_call: TRBV5-1
clone_size: NA
d_call: TRBD1
cdr3_aa: CASSLSGTGGVLGTEAFF
cdr3_nt: TGCGCCAGCAGCTTGTCAGGGACAGGGGGCGTGTTAGGTACTGAAGCTTTCTTT

j_call: TRBJ2-1
v_call: TRBV28
clone_size: NA
d_call: TRBD1
cdr3_aa: CASSFPRGQGVDEQFF
cdr3_nt: TGTGCCAGCAGTTTCCCCCGGGGACAGGGTGTTGATGAGCAGTTCTTC

j_call: TRBJ2-7
v_call: TRBV7-9
clone_size: NA
d_call: NA
cdr3_aa: CASSLAKGYEQYF
cdr3_nt: TGTGCCAGCAGCTTAGCGAAAGGATACGAGCAGTACTTC

j_call: TRBJ2-7
v_call: TRBV15
clone_size: NA
d_call: NA
cdr3_aa: CATSRGTRTDEQYF
cdr3_nt: TGTGCCACCAGCAGAGGGACCAGGACCGACGAGCAGTACTTC

j_call: TRBJ1-4
v_call: TRBV30
clone_size: few
d_call: NA
cdr3_aa: CAWSVAGAANEKLFF
cdr3_nt: TGTGCCTGGAGTGTAGCAGGGGCGGCGAATGAAAAACTGTTTTTT

j_call: TRBJ1-2
v_call: TRBV7-2
clone_size: NA
d_call: NA
cdr3_aa: CASSLTVGALYGYTF
cdr3_nt: TGTGCCAGCAGCTTGACAGTGGGAGCTCTCTATGGCTACACCTTC

j_call: TRBJ1-6
v_call: TRBV6-1
clone_size: NA
d_call: TRBD1
cdr3_aa: CASSEEDRGSYSPLHF
cdr3_nt: TGTGCCAGCAGTGAAGAGGACAGGGGGTCGTATTCACCCCTCCACTTT

j_call: TRBJ1-3
v_call: TRBV30
clone_size: NA
d_call: NA
cdr3_aa: CAWSADSFSGNTIYF
cdr3_nt: TGTGCCTGGAGTGCGGACAGCTTCTCTGGAAACACCATATATTTT

j_call: TRBJ2-5
v_call: TRBV6-5
clone_size: NA
d_call: NA
cdr3_aa: CASGPSETQYF
cdr3_nt: TGTGCCAGCGGCCCGTCAGAGACCCAGTACTTC

j_call: TRBJ2-6
v_call: TRBV4-3
clone_size: many
d_call: NA
cdr3_aa: CASSEGPDGANVLTF
cdr3_nt: TGCGCCAGCAGCGAAGGTCCAGACGGGGCCAACGTCCTGACTTTC

j_call: TRBJ1-2
v_call: TRBV18
clone_size: NA
d_call: TRBD1
cdr3_aa: CASSPGQGNYGYTF
cdr3_nt: TGTGCCAGCTCACCGGGACAGGGAAACTATGGCTACACCTTC

j_call: TRBJ1-5
v_call: TRBV7-2
clone_size: NA
d_call: NA
cdr3_aa: CASSHGGGNQPQHF
cdr3_nt: TGTGCCAGCAGCCACGGGGGGGGCAATCAGCCCCAGCATTTT

j_call: TRBJ1-3
v_call: TRBV19
clone_size: NA
d_call: TRBD1
cdr3_aa: CASSDTGGASGNTIYF
cdr3_nt: TGTGCCAGTAGTGATACAGGGGGCGCCTCTGGAAACACCATATATTTT

j_call: TRBJ2-1
v_call: TRBV19
clone_size: NA
d_call: TRBD1
cdr3_aa: CASSPRQGINEQFF
cdr3_nt: TGTGCCAGTAGTCCTCGACAGGGGATCAATGAGCAGTTCTTC

j_call: TRBJ2-2
v_call: TRBV19
clone_size: NA
d_call: NA
cdr3_aa: CASSISSYQPNTGELFF
cdr3_nt: TGTGCCAGTAGTATTTCTAGCTACCAGCCTAACACCGGGGAGCTGTTTTTT

j_call: TRBJ1-2
v_call: TRBV29-1
clone_size: NA
d_call: TRBD1
cdr3_aa: CSALGQGEGYTF
cdr3_nt: TGCAGCGCCCTCGGACAGGGTGAAGGCTACACCTTC

j_call: TRBJ2-2
v_call: TRBV6-5
clone_size: NA
d_call: TRBD1
cdr3_aa: CASSPGTANTGELFF
cdr3_nt: TGTGCCAGCAGTCCCGGGACAGCGAACACCGGGGAGCTGTTTTTT

j_call: TRBJ2-5
v_call: TRBV2
clone_size: NA
d_call: NA
cdr3_aa: CASSEYRTQYF
cdr3_nt: TGTGCCAGCAGTGAATATCGGACCCAGTACTTC

j_call: TRBJ1-1
v_call: TRBV5-5
clone_size: once
d_call: NA
cdr3_aa: CASSFQTALNTEAFF
cdr3_nt: TGTGCCAGCAGCTTCCAGACTGCCCTGAACACTGAAGCTTTCTTT

j_call: TRBJ1-5
v_call: TRBV2
clone_size: NA
d_call: NA
cdr3_aa: CASGEWQYSNQPQHF
cdr3_nt: TGTGCCAGCGGAGAGTGGCAGTATAGCAATCAGCCCCAGCATTTT

j_call: TRBJ2-4
v_call: TRBV12-5
clone_size: NA
d_call: TRBD1
cdr3_aa: CASGPGQGENIQYF
cdr3_nt: TGTGCTAGTGGTCCGGGACAGGGGGAAAACATTCAGTACTTC

j_call: TRBJ2-2
v_call: TRBV9
clone_size: NA
d_call: NA
cdr3_aa: CASTSGRNTGELFF
cdr3_nt: TGTGCCAGCACGAGTGGCAGGAACACCGGGGAGCTGTTTTTT

j_call: TRBJ1-1
v_call: TRBV25-1
clone_size: NA
d_call: NA
cdr3_aa: CASHMGPEAFF
cdr3_nt: TGTGCCAGTCATATGGGTCCTGAAGCTTTCTTT